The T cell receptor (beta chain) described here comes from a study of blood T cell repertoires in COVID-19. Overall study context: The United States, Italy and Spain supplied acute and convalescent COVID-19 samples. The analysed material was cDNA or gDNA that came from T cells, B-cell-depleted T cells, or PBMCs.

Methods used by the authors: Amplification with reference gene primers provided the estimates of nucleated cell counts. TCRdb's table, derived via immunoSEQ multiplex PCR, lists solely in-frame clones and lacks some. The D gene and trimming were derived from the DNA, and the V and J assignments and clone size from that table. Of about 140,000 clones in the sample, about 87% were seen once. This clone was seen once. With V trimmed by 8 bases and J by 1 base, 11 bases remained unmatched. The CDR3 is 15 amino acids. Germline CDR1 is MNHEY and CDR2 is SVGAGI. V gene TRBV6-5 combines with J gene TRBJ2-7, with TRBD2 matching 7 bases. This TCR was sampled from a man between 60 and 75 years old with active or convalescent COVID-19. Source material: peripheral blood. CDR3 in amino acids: CASGPFGAGSYEQYF. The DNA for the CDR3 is TGTGCCAGCGGACCCTTCGGAGCGGGATCCTACGAGCAGTACTTC.